The 26 T cell receptor beta chains in this list originate from one sample, sequenced in a study of Graves' ophthalmopathy and Graves' hyperthyroidism. Researchers took RNA transcripts and amplified TCR beta CDR3 regions from them. An opening RT-PCR round employed HTBI primers and preceded a second-round multiplex PCR. Each CDR3 protein is one row after TCRdb ran MiXCR on the multiplex PCR reads. The table includes about 620,000 distinct CDR3 sequences, 20% to 25% detected once. The sequenced sample was peripheral blood. The receptor set was obtained from a woman aged 18-29 years with stable Graves' hyperthyroidism. Some clones in this sample may be carry-over from other donors' samples.

The sample holds many counts of this clonotype. V gene TRBV15 combines with J gene TRBJ1-2; 9 nucleotides agree with TRBD1. CDR1 is LNHNV, CDR2 YYDKDF, per germline (reference sequence). The CDR3 runs to 14 residues. V lost 5 bases and J lost 7; bases outside the gene matches: 8. CDR3 residues: CATSHPTGGAGYTF. CDR3 DNA: TGTGCCACCAGCCACCCCACAGGGGGCGCTGGCTACACCTTC. Full variable domain (rest looked up from reference TRBV15 and TRBJ1-2): DAMVIQNPRYQVTQFGKPVTLSCSQTLNHNVMYWYQQKSSQAPKLLFHYYDKDFNNEADTPDNFQSRRPNTSFCFLDIRSPGLGDTAMYLCATSHPTGGAGYTFGSGTRLTVV.

A few counts support this clonotype. The V call is TRBV19, the J call TRBJ2-7; TRBD1 matches at 11 bases. V trimming: 11 bases; J trimming: 5 bases; junction bases outside the gene matches: 8. The CDR3 is 13 amino acids. Germline CDR1 and CDR2: LNHDA and SQIVND (reference sequence). CDR3 DNA sequence: TGTGCCGAAAAAATGGACAGGGGGCACGAGCAGTACTTC. Translated: CAEKMDRGHEQYF.

This clonotype came up once. V usage is TRBV6-2 or TRBV6-3 and J usage is TRBJ2-1; the D gene is possibly TRBD1 (5 bases). This CDR3 comprises 14 residues. Germline CDR1 is MNHEY and CDR2 is SVGEGT. With 8 bases removed from V and 4 bases from J, the gap between germline ends came to 15 bases. In DNA form, the CDR3 reads TGTGCCAGCGATTCTAAGGGGCGGTACAATGAGCAGTTCTTC. Amino acids: CASDSKGRYNEQFF.

This clonotype was counted at least ten times. The rearrangement joins TRBV29-1 to TRBJ1-5; the D gene is possibly TRBD1 (6 bases). The CDR3 spans 14 residues. Germline lookup yields CDR1 SQVTM and CDR2 ANQGSEA. V was cut by 4 bases and J by 2 bases, with 12 bases left in between. The CDR3 here is CSVGSGVGNQPQHF. CDR3 DNA: TGCAGCGTTGGCTCAGGGGTTGGCAATCAGCCCCAGCATTTT.

The chain recombines TRBV28 with TRBJ1-5; no reliable D call. Between the trimmed V and J ends, which lost 7 bases and 5 bases, there was a span of 9 bases. CDR3 size: 12 residues. Germline loops: CDR1 MDHEN, CDR2 SYDVKM. This CDR3 is CASIRVDQPQHF. CDR3 nucleotides: TGTGCCAGCATCCGGGTAGATCAGCCCCAGCATTTT. The full variable domain, its missing parts supplied by reference TRBV28 and TRBJ1-5, is DVKVTQSSRYLVKRTGEKVFLECVQDMDHENMFWYRQDPGLGLRLIYFSYDVKMKEKGDIPEGYSVSREKKERFSLILESASTNQTSMYLCASIRVDQPQHFGDGTRLSIL.

V and J are TRBV2 and TRBJ1-6; a weak D match, TRBD1 (6 bases). The CDR3 is 15 residues long. Germline V gene data show CDR1 as SNHLY and CDR2 as FYNNEI. V was cut by 2 bases and J by 10 bases, with 15 bases left in between. The chain's CDR3 is CASSERGTGFSPLHF. The CDR3 bases are TGTGCCAGCAGTGAAAGGGGAACAGGGTTCTCACCCCTCCACTTT.

In its sample, this clonotype was seen many times. This chain uses TRBV7-2 with TRBJ1-2; no clear D gene. This CDR3 spans 13 amino acids. Germline CDR1 and CDR2: SGHTA and FQGNSA. The V end lost 8 bases, the J end lost 3 bases, and 13 bases lay between the germline ends. In DNA form, the CDR3 reads TGTGCCAGCCTACCTGCCTTGGACTATGGCTACACCTTC. Encoded protein: CASLPALDYGYTF.

This clonotype has ten or more counts. The gene calls are TRBV20-1 and TRBJ2-5, with D possibly being TRBD2 (6 bases). The CDR3 length is 15 residues. Germline-derived CDR1 and CDR2 are DFQATT and SNEGSKA (reference sequence). V lost 1 base to trimming and J lost 0 bases, with 12 bases between them. CDR3 region: CSARVGGTYQETQYF. The CDR3, as DNA: TGCAGTGCTAGAGTAGGCGGGACCTACCAAGAGACCCAGTACTTC.

This clonotype was picked up a small number of times. This rearrangement joins TRBV5-1 to TRBJ2-3, with 10 positions matching TRBD2. The V gene end was trimmed by 5 bases and the J gene end by 2 bases; junction bases not matched to a gene: 8. The CDR3 is 16 residues long. Germline CDR1 SGHRS, CDR2 YFSETQ. CDR3 loop: CASSKTSGALTDTQYF. CDR3 nucleotides: TGCGCCAGCAGTAAAACTAGCGGGGCCCTCACAGATACGCAGTATTTT.

In its sample, this clonotype was seen a few times. The chain carries TRBV30 and TRBJ2-2; TRBD1 is a possible D gene (7 bases). The germline V and J ends were trimmed by 1 base and 7 bases, with 13 bases remaining between them. The CDR3 has 14 amino acids. Per germline, CDR1 GTSNPN and CDR2 SVGIG (reference sequence). The CDR3 here is CAWSDRGGGGELFF. DNA of the CDR3: TGTGCCTGGAGTGACAGGGGAGGCGGCGGGGAGCTGTTTTTT. Supplemented by reference TRBV30 and TRBJ2-2, the full variable domain reads SQTIHQWPATLVQPVGSPLSLECTVEGTSNPNLYWYRQAAGRGLQLLFYSVGIGQISSEVPQNLSASRPQDRQFILSSKKLLLSDSGFYLCAWSDRGGGGELFFGEGSRLTVL.

This clonotype was seen ten or more times. V is TRBV12-3 or TRBV12-4 and J is TRBJ1-1; D gene uncertain. The CDR3 is 14 residues long. V lost 3 bases and J lost 4, with 12 bases in between. Here the CDR3 DNA reads TGTGCCAGCAGTTTTACGGGGTATTTCACTGAAGCTTTCTTT. Translated, it gives CASSFTGYFTEAFF.

This sequence joins TRBV6-1 and TRBJ2-7; the D is unclear. Trimming took 7 bases from V and 5 from J, leaving 9 bases between them. Germline CDR1 and CDR2: MNHNS and SASEGT. The CDR3 consists of 11 residues. DNA of the CDR3: TGTGCCAGCAACTACCTGGACGAGCAGTACTTC. Translating it yields CASNYLDEQYF.

This clonotype was seen a handful of times. V gene TRBV10-3 combines with J gene TRBJ1-6; possible D gene TRBD1, 6 bases. Trimming shortened V by 3 bases and J by 7 bases, and 13 bases separated the two germline ends. Per the germline V gene, CDR1 is ENHRY and CDR2 is SYGVKD. The CDR3 is made up of 15 amino acids. This chain's CDR3 is CAISELDSSNSPLHF. The CDR3 DNA reads as TGTGCCATCAGTGAATTGGACAGTTCCAATTCACCCCTCCACTTT.

There are many counts of this clonotype. The chain couples TRBV27 to TRBJ2-2, with 9 bases fitting TRBD2. The CDR3 extends over 14 amino acids. V lost 6 bases to trimming and J lost 5 bases; unmatched junction nucleotides: 4. CDR1 MNHEY and CDR2 SMNVEV come from the germline V gene (reference sequence). This CDR3 is CASRRLAATGELFF. The CDR3 nucleotides read TGTGCCAGCAGGCGACTAGCGGCTACCGGGGAGCTGTTTTTT.

The chain carries TRBV27 and TRBJ2-6; D ambiguous. The germline V and J ends were trimmed by 0 bases and 4 bases, with 10 bases remaining between them. The CDR3 is 16 residues long. Per germline, CDR1 MNHEY and CDR2 SMNVEV (reference sequence). The CDR3, as DNA: TGTGCCAGCAGTTTATCGTGGGTCTCAGGGGCCAACGTCCTGACTTTC. It encodes CASSLSWVSGANVLTF.

The chain recombines TRBV11-1 with TRBJ2-5, with 9 bases lining up with TRBD2. Germline loops: CDR1 SGHAT, CDR2 FQDESV (reference sequence). The CDR3 loop spans 17 amino acids. Losses at the gene ends were 10 bases for V and 2 bases for J; bases not matched to a gene: 17. The CDR3 DNA follows: TGTGCCAACAGACTCTCTCGTGCGGGAGGGCCGCAAGAGACCCAGTACTTC. Protein product: CANRLSRAGGPQETQYF.

The chain links TRBV29-1 to TRBJ1-1; D is uncertain. This CDR3 has 10 amino acids. Germline CDR1 reads SQVTM; CDR2 reads ANQGSEA. V dropped 3 bases and J dropped 9 bases, with 8 bases sitting between them. CDR3 protein: CSVDKVQAFF. CDR3 nucleotide sequence: TGCAGCGTTGATAAGGTTCAAGCTTTCTTT.

This clonotype was detected many times. This chain uses TRBV19 with TRBJ2-2, with D tentatively TRBD1 or TRBD2 (5 bases each). The CDR3 consists of 18 residues. V gave up 2 bases and J gave up 0 bases, with 16 bases separating them. Germline V gene data show CDR1 as LNHDA and CDR2 as SQIVND (reference sequence). CDR3 sequence reads: CASSIRGVGRPNTGELFF. Here the CDR3 DNA reads TGTGCCAGTAGTATAAGAGGGGTGGGCAGGCCGAACACCGGGGAGCTGTTTTTT.

This clonotype was seen a handful of times. The J gene is TRBJ1-5, the V gene TRBV12-3 or TRBV12-4, with 8 bases fitting TRBD1. This CDR3 spans 13 amino acids. With 6 bases clipped from V and 14 bases from J, the junction kept 12 bases outside the gene matches. The CDR3 is CASRLGMSGQEHF. The CDR3 region has the DNA TGTGCCAGCAGGTTGGGGATGTCGGGACAGGAGCATTTT.

This clonotype has ten or more counts. The chain couples TRBV29-1 to TRBJ1-2; the match to TRBD1 covers 8 bases. The CDR3 length is 14 residues. V lost 4 bases, J lost 5 bases, and 9 bases stayed unmatched. In germline, CDR1 is SQVTM, CDR2 ANQGSEA. CDR3 DNA: TGCAGCGTTGTGGGGGGGACAGGACGATATGGCTACACCTTC. It is translated as CSVVGGTGRYGYTF.

The rearrangement joins TRBV27 to TRBJ1-6; TRBD1 might be the D (6 bases). V lost 8 bases to trimming and J lost 9 bases, with 11 bases between them. The CDR3 length is 12 residues. Germline V CDR1 and CDR2: MNHEY, SMNVEV (reference sequence). This chain's CDR3 is CASGYRVSPLHF. DNA of the CDR3: TGTGCCAGCGGATACAGGGTTTCACCCCTCCACTTT.

The rearrangement links TRBV6-1 to TRBJ1-5; TRBD1 matches 10 bases. The CDR3 is 16 amino acids. The germline gives CDR1 MNHNS, CDR2 SASEGT. V shed 6 bases and J 7 bases; nucleotides not matched to a gene: 12. The CDR3 reads CASSQSRDRGRQPQHF. In DNA, the CDR3 is TGTGCCAGCAGCCAGAGCCGGGACAGGGGTCGACAGCCCCAGCATTTT.

This clonotype was counted ten times or more. Mismatch with germline at one junction end may stem from a read error. The DNA of the CDR3 is TGTGCCAGCAACCCTCAACAGGGCCCTCGGAGCTATGACTACACCTTC. It translates to CASNPQQGPRSYDYTF. The J gene is TRBJ1-2, the V gene TRBV2; D may be TRBD1 (6 bases). The CDR3 consists of 16 residues. Germline loops: CDR1 SNHLY, CDR2 FYNNEI.

Only a few counts were recorded for this clonotype. This chain connects TRBV12-3 or TRBV12-4 to TRBJ1-5; D may be TRBD1 (6 bases). V lost 5 bases and J 4 bases, leaving 9 bases between the germline ends. This CDR3 has 13 residues. The CDR3 region is CASSMTGNQPQHF. Written as DNA, the CDR3 is TGTGCCAGCAGTATGACAGGTAATCAGCCCCAGCATTTT.

This clonotype was detected ten times or more. The gene calls are TRBV30 and TRBJ1-5; D is unclear. This CDR3 has 14 residues. With 1 base removed from V and 10 bases from J, the gap between germline ends came to 17 bases. Germline-derived CDR1 and CDR2 are GTSNPN and SVGIG (reference sequence). The CDR3 DNA is TGTGCCTGGAGTGGGCAGAGCAATATATATCCCCAGCATTTT. It specifies CAWSGQSNIYPQHF.

This clonotype was seen only a few times. V usage is TRBV6-1 and J usage is TRBJ1-5; TRBD1 aligns across 9 bases. Germline CDR1 MNHNS, CDR2 SASEGT. There are 15 residues in the CDR3. V shed 7 bases and J 7 bases; nucleotides not matched to a gene: 11. The CDR3 reads CASKKQGALHQPQHF. As DNA, the CDR3 is TGTGCCAGCAAAAAACAGGGGGCCCTCCACCAGCCCCAGCATTTT.